Sequencing of this T cell receptor (beta chain) was carried out in a study of blood T cell repertoires in COVID-19. Study overall: Both acute and convalescent COVID-19 samples were obtained from the United States, Italy and Spain. PBMCs, B-cell-depleted T cells, or T cells provided the cDNA or gDNA that made up the material.

This clone was counted a few times. Other DNA variants within this sample encode the same CDR3. The CDR3 loop spans 15 amino acids. Germline CDR1 is SGDLS and CDR2 is YYNGEE. Trimming removed 0 bases from V and 4 bases from J, with 11 bases in between. Original methodology: It was from reference gene primer amplification that nucleated cell counts were estimated. The data were produced by immunoSEQ multiplex PCR, yet TCRdb's version contains in-frame clones alone and is incomplete. V, J and clone size are taken as reported in that table, and D and trimming were inferred from the DNA itself. The sample includes some 150,000 clones, 84% of them seen just once.

The sequence was collected from a woman between 45 and 60 years old with acute or convalescent COVID-19. The sequencing input was peripheral blood. This chain joins TRBV9 and TRBJ2-1; tentative D call: TRBD2 (6 bases). The CDR3 nucleotides are TGTGCCAGCAGCGTAGGGCGGGGACCGTACAATGAGCAGTTCTTC. Its protein product is CASSVGRGPYNEQFF.